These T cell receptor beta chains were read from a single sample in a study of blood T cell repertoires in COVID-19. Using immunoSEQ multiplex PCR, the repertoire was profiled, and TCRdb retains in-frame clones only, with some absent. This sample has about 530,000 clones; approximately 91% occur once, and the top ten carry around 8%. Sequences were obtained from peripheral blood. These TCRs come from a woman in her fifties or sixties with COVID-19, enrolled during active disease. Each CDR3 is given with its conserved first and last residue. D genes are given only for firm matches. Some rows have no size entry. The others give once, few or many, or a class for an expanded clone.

DNA: TGTGCCACCAGTGATCCCAGGACAGGGAGACAGCCCCAGCATTTT
CDR3: CATSDPRTGRQPQHF
J: TRBJ1-5
V: TRBV24-1
D: TRBD1
size: .

DNA: TGTGCCAGCAGCTTCGACAGGAGCTCCTACGAGCAGTACTTC
CDR3: CASSFDRSSYEQYF
J: TRBJ2-7
V: TRBV7-9
D: .
size: few

DNA: TGTGCCAGCAGCCGAATCCCGTCAAGGGGAAATAACGGGGAGCTGTTTTTT
CDR3: CASSRIPSRGNNGELFF
J: TRBJ2-2
V: TRBV14
D: .
size: .

DNA: TGCGCCAGCCCACCCGAGGAAGGGTCCACGCAGGGGTCCCCAGAGACCCAGTACTTC
CDR3: CASPPEEGSTQGSPETQYF
J: TRBJ2-5
V: TRBV23-1
D: .
size: .

DNA: TGTGCCAGCAGCCCCCAGATCTACACTGAAGCTTTCTTT
CDR3: CASSPQIYTEAFF
J: TRBJ1-1
V: TRBV14
D: .
size: .

DNA: TGTGCCAGCAGCTTGGGCGGAAACACTGAAGCTTTCTTT
CDR3: CASSLGGNTEAFF
J: TRBJ1-1
V: TRBV5-6
D: .
size: .

DNA: TGTGCCAGCAGCTTAAACCCCGGGTCCCAAGAGACCCAGTACTTC
CDR3: CASSLNPGSQETQYF
J: TRBJ2-5
V: TRBV7-7
D: .
size: .

DNA: TGTGCCATCAGTGACACAGACCAAGAGACCCAGTACTTC
CDR3: CAISDTDQETQYF
J: TRBJ2-5
V: TRBV10-3
D: .
size: .

DNA: TGTGCCAGCAGCGTAGGGGAGGTTGGCTACACCTTC
CDR3: CASSVGEVGYTF
J: TRBJ1-2
V: TRBV9
D: .
size: .

DNA: TGTGCCAGCAGCTTAGATTTGGGGACAGGGTCTAATGAAAAACTGTTTTTT
CDR3: CASSLDLGTGSNEKLFF
J: TRBJ1-4
V: TRBV11-2
D: TRBD1
size: .

DNA: TGCGCCAGCAGCTTGGTCGCGGGGGGACCCCCCTTGGACGAGCAGTACTTC
CDR3: CASSLVAGGPPLDEQYF
J: TRBJ2-7
V: TRBV5-1
D: TRBD2
size: .

DNA: TGTGCCAGCAGTTCACCCGCGACAGCGTCCGCGGAGACCCAGTACTTC
CDR3: CASSSPATASAETQYF
J: TRBJ2-5
V: TRBV5-4
D: .
size: .

DNA: TGTGCCTGGAGCACCCTCGGGGGGGCTACAGATACGCAGTATTTT
CDR3: CAWSTLGGATDTQYF
J: TRBJ2-3
V: TRBV30
D: TRBD2
size: .

DNA: TGTGCCAGCAGCCCGGGACAGGGGTACTATGGCTACACCTTC
CDR3: CASSPGQGYYGYTF
J: TRBJ1-2
V: TRBV5-6
D: TRBD1
size: .

DNA: TGTGCCAGCAGCTTAGGAGGGTGGGCAGATACGCAGTATTTT
CDR3: CASSLGGWADTQYF
J: TRBJ2-3
V: TRBV7-9
D: .
size: .

DNA: TGTGCCAGCAGCCATGCCAGGGACGGGGGATATGGCTACACCTTC
CDR3: CASSHARDGGYGYTF
J: TRBJ1-2
V: TRBV3-1/TRBV3-2
D: .
size: few

DNA: TGTGCCAGCAGCCAAGAAGGGGGGGCCTACGAGCAGTACTTC
CDR3: CASSQEGGAYEQYF
J: TRBJ2-7
V: TRBV3-1/TRBV3-2
D: .
size: .

DNA: TGTGCCAGCAGTCCTCGGGGGGGTCAGCCCCAGCATTTT
CDR3: CASSPRGGQPQHF
J: TRBJ1-5
V: TRBV7-2
D: .
size: .

DNA: TGTGCCATCAGTGAGTCTTCCCGCGCCTCGAACACCGGGGAGCTGTTTTTT
CDR3: CAISESSRASNTGELFF
J: TRBJ2-2
V: TRBV10-3
D: .
size: .

DNA: TGTGCCAGCAGAGACTTAGGGACTGGAAACAATGAGCAGTTCTTC
CDR3: CASRDLGTGNNEQFF
J: TRBJ2-1
V: TRBV6-5
D: .
size: .

DNA: TGTGCCAGCAGGAGGACAGGGGGCACTGAAGCTTTCTTT
CDR3: CASRRTGGTEAFF
J: TRBJ1-1
V: TRBV5-8
D: TRBD1
size: .

DNA: TGTGCCAGCAGCTTATTAGGACAGGGAGTCAACTATGGCTACACCTTC
CDR3: CASSLLGQGVNYGYTF
J: TRBJ1-2
V: TRBV7-2
D: TRBD1
size: .

DNA: TGTGCCAGCAGAAGAACTCCGGGACAGGGGGCACCCGGGGAGGAAAAACTGTTTTTT
CDR3: CASRRTPGQGAPGEEKLFF
J: TRBJ1-4
V: TRBV2
D: TRBD1
size: .

DNA: TGTGCCAGCAGTATATCCCAGGGCCGCTATGGCTACACCTTC
CDR3: CASSISQGRYGYTF
J: TRBJ1-2
V: TRBV27
D: .
size: once

DNA: TGTGCCAGCAGCCGGGACAGGGGGCTCTCACCCCTCCACTTT
CDR3: CASSRDRGLSPLHF
J: TRBJ1-6
V: TRBV6-5
D: TRBD1
size: .

DNA: TGTGCCAGCAGCTTTAGCGGGGGGAGCACAGATACGCAGTATTTT
CDR3: CASSFSGGSTDTQYF
J: TRBJ2-3
V: TRBV9
D: TRBD2
size: .

DNA: TGTGCCAGCAGTGACTCGAGTAGGGACAGGGGGCCTCCTTCTAACTATGGCTACACCTTC
CDR3: CASSDSSRDRGPPSNYGYTF
J: TRBJ1-2
V: TRBV6-4
D: TRBD1
size: .

DNA: TGTGCCAGCAGCTTAGGCGGGGGCACAGATACGCAGTATTTT
CDR3: CASSLGGGTDTQYF
J: TRBJ2-3
V: TRBV11-2
D: .
size: .

DNA: TGTGCCAGCAGCTTAGCGGAGAGCCACAATGAGCAGTTCTTC
CDR3: CASSLAESHNEQFF
J: TRBJ2-1
V: TRBV7-8
D: .
size: .

DNA: TGTGCCAGCCACGGACAGGGAGTTTACGAGCAGTACTTC
CDR3: CASHGQGVYEQYF
J: TRBJ2-7
V: TRBV11-2
D: TRBD1
size: .

DNA: TGCGCCAGCAGCTTGGTTTCCCAGTCCGGAGGCGCAGATACGCAGTATTTT
CDR3: CASSLVSQSGGADTQYF
J: TRBJ2-3
V: TRBV5-1
D: .
size: .

DNA: TGCGCCAGCAGCACGACAGGGGGAATAAACTATGGCTACACCTTC
CDR3: CASSTTGGINYGYTF
J: TRBJ1-2
V: TRBV5-1
D: TRBD1
size: .

DNA: TGTGCCAGCAGCCGCAGGGAACCAGGAAACACCATATATTTT
CDR3: CASSRREPGNTIYF
J: TRBJ1-3
V: TRBV6-5
D: .
size: .

DNA: TGTGCCTGGGAGACAGGGATCGGAAACACCATATATTTT
CDR3: CAWETGIGNTIYF
J: TRBJ1-3
V: TRBV30
D: TRBD1
size: .

DNA: TGTGCCAGCAGTTTTCGGGGAGAGACCCAGTACTTC
CDR3: CASSFRGETQYF
J: TRBJ2-5
V: TRBV27
D: .
size: .

DNA: TGTGCCAGCAGCGGAGACAGTCTCTATGGCTACACCTTC
CDR3: CASSGDSLYGYTF
J: TRBJ1-2
V: TRBV2
D: .
size: .

DNA: TGCGCCAGCAGCAAGGACAGGGCCGGCACTGAAGCTTTCTTT
CDR3: CASSKDRAGTEAFF
J: TRBJ1-1
V: TRBV5-1
D: TRBD1
size: few

DNA: TGTGCCACCAGTGATTTACTAGCGGGGGATCCAGATACGCAGTATTTT
CDR3: CATSDLLAGDPDTQYF
J: TRBJ2-3
V: TRBV24-1
D: TRBD2
size: .

DNA: TGTGCCAGCAGCACAAACGTCGGAGCTAATCAGCCCCAGCATTTT
CDR3: CASSTNVGANQPQHF
J: TRBJ1-5
V: TRBV3-1/TRBV3-2
D: .
size: .

DNA: TGTGCCAGCAGCTTAGATAGGGGGGGAGAGACCCAGTACTTC
CDR3: CASSLDRGGETQYF
J: TRBJ2-5
V: TRBV11-2
D: .
size: .

DNA: TGTGCCAGCAGCGTAGGCCAGAACAATCAGCCCCAGCATTTT
CDR3: CASSVGQNNQPQHF
J: TRBJ1-5
V: TRBV9
D: .
size: .

DNA: TGTGCCTCCTCCACCCAGGGCTATCAGCCCCAGCATTTT
CDR3: CASSTQGYQPQHF
J: TRBJ1-5
V: TRBV2
D: .
size: .

DNA: TGTGCCAGCAGTGAAGGAGGAGCTCCCTTATATGGCTACACCTTC
CDR3: CASSEGGAPLYGYTF
J: TRBJ1-2
V: TRBV6-1
D: .
size: .

DNA: TGTGCCACAAGAGCAACAGGATCTGGTGAAGCTTTCTTT
CDR3: CATRATGSGEAFF
J: TRBJ1-1
V: TRBV24-1
D: .
size: .

DNA: TGTGCCAGCAGCCTCGGGGGGGCCCCCGGGGAGCTGTTTTTT
CDR3: CASSLGGAPGELFF
J: TRBJ2-2
V: TRBV11-2
D: TRBD2
size: .

DNA: TGTGCCAGCAGCTCGCTAGGGACTAGCGGGGGGTACCAAGAGACCCAGTACTTC
CDR3: CASSSLGTSGGYQETQYF
J: TRBJ2-5
V: TRBV5-6
D: TRBD2
size: .

DNA: TGTGCCTGGAGTGTATTCGGGAGGACAGCTCAAGAGACCCAGTACTTC
CDR3: CAWSVFGRTAQETQYF
J: TRBJ2-5
V: TRBV30
D: .
size: .

DNA: TGCACCAGCAGCCAAGCAGGCAGGGGGCCAAAAGATACGCAGTATTTT
CDR3: CTSSQAGRGPKDTQYF
J: TRBJ2-3
V: TRBV1
D: .
size: .

DNA: TGCGCCAGCAGCCAAGATTGGGCGGGACAGGGGTCAAAACTGTTTTTT
CDR3: CASSQDWAGQGSKLFF
J: TRBJ1-4
V: TRBV4-1
D: TRBD1
size: once

DNA: TGTGCCAGTAGCTCCGGGACAGGGGTGTTTGGCTACACCTTC
CDR3: CASSSGTGVFGYTF
J: TRBJ1-2
V: TRBV19
D: TRBD1
size: .

DNA: TGTGCCTGGAGTGCCCGGACAGGGAGGGAGACCCAGTACTTC
CDR3: CAWSARTGRETQYF
J: TRBJ2-5
V: TRBV30
D: TRBD1
size: .

DNA: TGTGCCACCCAAGGACTGGAGAGGACTGAAGCTTTCTTT
CDR3: CATQGLERTEAFF
J: TRBJ1-1
V: TRBV25-1
D: .
size: .

DNA: TGTGCCAGCAGTTCCGACGACACAGATATGAACACTGAAGCTTTCTTT
CDR3: CASSSDDTDMNTEAFF
J: TRBJ1-1
V: TRBV25-1
D: .
size: once

DNA: TGTGCCAGCCTATCGGAGCACAAGATGAACACTGAAGCTTTCTTT
CDR3: CASLSEHKMNTEAFF
J: TRBJ1-1
V: TRBV7-9
D: .
size: .

DNA: TGTGCCAGCAGCTTATTCGCGGGGGGGCGGAATACGCAGTATTTT
CDR3: CASSLFAGGRNTQYF
J: TRBJ2-3
V: TRBV7-8
D: TRBD2
size: once

DNA: TGTGCCAGCAGCGCACACAGGGGGGCAAACACCATATATTTT
CDR3: CASSAHRGANTIYF
J: TRBJ1-3
V: TRBV5-6
D: TRBD1
size: .

DNA: TGTGCCAGCAGCCCTCTAGGGGGTACGCAGTATTTT
CDR3: CASSPLGGTQYF
J: TRBJ2-3
V: TRBV6-6
D: .
size: .